This T cell receptor beta chain was sequenced in a study of tumor-infiltrating T cells and Merkel cell polyomavirus (dated by TCRdb to 2016 to 2017). A note on the overall study: CD8+ T cells specific for the Merkel cell polyomavirus KLL epitope were examined in Merkel cell carcinoma patients. Across the study, one tumor sample was obtained as a frozen nodal tumor digest and one as a flash-frozen core biopsy of a metastasis. Patients received varied, non-standardized therapies including chemotherapy, radiation and immunotherapies. Most whole-tumor samples were obtained as 25-micron curls cut from formalin-fixed, paraffin-embedded tissue blocks. Varying disease stages were represented at patient presentation, and patients were followed for a median of 2.7 years (range roughly 1.1 to 6.0 years). TRB sequencing covered KLL-tetramer-sorted cells from blood or tumor-infiltrating lymphocytes in 14 samples, plus 12 matched whole-tumor samples. The paper's findings and limits, for the study overall: Because the study covered only a single viral epitope, T cells targeting other Merkel cell polyomavirus epitopes were not captured. A higher intratumoral fraction of KLL-specific T cells (about 1.8-18% versus about 0-0.15%) was associated with significantly improved MCC-specific survival. One limitation of the study is the small sample size (n ≈ 12 patients). KLL-specific TRB repertoires proved diverse and largely private: among around 380 unique sequences, only one clonotype was public, and a couple of patients shared that clonotype. A greater number of unique KLL-specific clonotypes in tumors (about 5-110 vs 0-3) was associated with a significant advantage in MCC-specific survival (P = 0.0051).

This clone is a singleton in its sample. What antigen it recognizes has not been identified. Base qualities were left out, and no much larger clone turns up one base away. By immunohistochemistry, the tumors of all patients showed robust positive staining for Merkel cell polyomavirus Large T antigen. Eleven to twelve Merkel cell carcinoma patients were included, each with robust KLL-tetramer+ populations (above 0.04% of CD8+ T cells) in blood and/or cultured TIL. Every patient was Caucasian, and patient ages had a median of around 63 years and ranged from 50 to 77 years. Lymph node tumors were analyzed for patients with unknown primaries who presented with nodal disease, or when insufficient primary tissue was available. V trim: 4 bases; J trim: 4 bases; unmatched bases: 7. CDR1 and CDR2 are drawn from the germline V gene: MDHEN, SYDVKM. The CDR3 spans 16 residues, from the cysteine through the phenylalanine. Solely the CDR3 DNA is kept, with 48 bases framed from the first base.

Libraries were constructed by the immunoSEQ multiplex PCR assay. Genomic DNA extraction, TRB sequencing and normalization were carried out by Adaptive Biotechnologies (Seattle, WA). In the source study's methods: Clonality was computed as one minus Shannon entropy of productive TRB sequences normalized by log2 of unique productive sequences. KLL-specific clonotypes in tumors were found by matching TCRbeta CDR3 amino acid sequences to the sequences from the tetramer-sorted sample of each patient. This immuneACCESS table, as held by TCRdb, lists in-frame sequences with V and J called but not all clones. Of the missing ones, under half trace to an unresolved V gene in checked studies; the others have no known cause. The V and J calls and clone size were taken over from that table, and D and trimming were inferred from the DNA. The sample table shows 26,000 or so clones, and roughly 87% are seen once. The ten largest account for 2.5% to 3.5% of the sample.

Input material: lymph node tissue. Recombination joined TRBV28 with TRBJ2-5; 12 bases in the middle match TRBD2. The sequence was obtained from a man aged 45 to 65 with Merkel cell carcinoma. The CDR3 reads as follows: CASSWGTSGLGETQYF. The DNA sequence is given as TGTGCCAGCAGTTGGGGGACTAGCGGGTTAGGAGAGACCCAGTACTTC.